This T cell receptor (beta chain) was sequenced in a study of regulatory T cells in long-lasting Graves disease. This CDR3 has 16 residues. Germline V gene data show CDR1 as SGHRS and CDR2 as YFSETQ. With 2 bases clipped from V and 4 bases from J, the junction kept 5 bases outside the gene matches. HTBI primers from iRepertoire and Arm-PCR of CDR3 regions yielded the TCR beta libraries. TCRdb re-analysed the multiplex PCR reads in MiXCR, keeping a single row per CDR3 protein. The sample shows 420,000 or so distinct CDR3 sequences, 23% of them seen only once. The time point was: persistent/refractory GD, antithyroid drugs over 5 years with positive TRAb. Preparation of the TCR library used RNA extracted from PBMCs.

This specimen was peripheral blood mononuclear cells (PBMCs), taken when the disease was refractory, from a patient treated with antithyroid drugs. The chain recombines TRBV5-1 with TRBJ2-1; TRBD2 matches at 11 bases. The TCR was taken from a female donor with Graves disease. The CDR3 spells CASSFVAGGTYNEQFF. The CDR3 DNA reads as TGCGCCAGCAGCTTTGTAGCGGGAGGGACGTACAATGAGCAGTTCTTC.